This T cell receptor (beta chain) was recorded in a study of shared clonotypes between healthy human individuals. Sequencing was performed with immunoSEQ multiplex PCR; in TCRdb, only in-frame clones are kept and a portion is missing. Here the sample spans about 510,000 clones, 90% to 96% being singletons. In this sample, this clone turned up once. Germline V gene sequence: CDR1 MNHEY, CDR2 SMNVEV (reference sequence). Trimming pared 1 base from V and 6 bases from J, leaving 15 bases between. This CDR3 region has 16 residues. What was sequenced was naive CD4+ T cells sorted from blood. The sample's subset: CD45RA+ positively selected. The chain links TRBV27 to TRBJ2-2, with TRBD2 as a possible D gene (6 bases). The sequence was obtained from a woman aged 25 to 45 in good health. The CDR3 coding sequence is TGTGCCAGCAGTTTATGGTCCAACCAGCGGGCCGGGGAGCTGTTTTTT. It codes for CASSLWSNQRAGELFF.